A single sample gave rise to the 9 T cell receptor beta chains below, sequenced in a study of regulatory T cells in long-lasting Graves disease. Investigators prepared the TCR beta libraries by applying iRepertoire HTBI primers and Arm-PCR of CDR3 regions. In TCRdb, the multiplex PCR reads were re-called with MiXCR into one record per CDR3 protein. This sample has hundreds of thousands of distinct CDR3 sequences; around 20% occur once, and the top ten carry roughly an eighth. Time point meaning: persistent/refractory GD, antithyroid drugs over 5 years with positive TRAb. The TCR library was made from RNA that had been extracted from PBMCs in TRIzol. The sequencing used peripheral blood mononuclear cells (PBMCs), collected when the disease was refractory, from a patient treated with antithyroid drugs. All receptors come from a female donor with Graves disease.

This chain links TRBV28 with TRBJ2-2, with 7 positions matching TRBD2. Losses at the gene ends were 7 bases for V and 6 bases for J; bases not matched to a gene: 17. This CDR3 has 17 amino acids. CDR1 MDHEN and CDR2 SYDVKM come from the germline V gene. The CDR3 loop is CASTSGLAGVGSGELFF. The CDR3, as DNA: TGTGCCAGCACCTCAGGGTTGGCGGGAGTAGGCTCCGGGGAGCTGTTTTTT.

Concerning this clonotype: Possible read error: a much larger clone is one base away. This rearrangement joins TRBV6-4 to TRBJ2-7; D is perhaps TRBD1 (5 bases). From germline, CDR1 is MRHNA and CDR2 SNTAGT. The CDR3 is 14 residues long. This CDR3 reads CASSARVPSYERYF. The CDR3 nucleotides read TGTGCCAGCAGTGCCAGGGTACCCTCCTACGAGCGGTACTTC.

Ten or more counts support this clonotype. The rearrangement uses TRBV12-3 or TRBV12-4 and TRBJ1-1; 8 nucleotides match TRBD1. V lost 6 bases to trimming and J lost 5 bases; unmatched junction nucleotides: 5. CDR3 size: 13 residues. CDR3 sequence reads: CASRGTGRTEAFF. The CDR3, as DNA: TGTGCCAGCAGGGGGACAGGTCGGACTGAAGCTTTCTTT.

This clonotype was detected only a few times. The chain employs TRBV7-9 and TRBJ2-6, with 9 bases fitting TRBD2. Germline loops: CDR1 SEHNR, CDR2 FQNEAQ (reference sequence). There are 19 residues in the CDR3. Unmatched junction bases numbered 7, after V lost 1 base and J lost 0 bases. The CDR3 sequence: CASSLDRLAGLSGANVLTF. In nucleotides, the CDR3 is TGTGCCAGCAGCTTAGATCGCCTAGCGGGACTCTCTGGGGCCAACGTCCTGACTTTC.

This clonotype was found many times. This chain joins TRBV12-3 or TRBV12-4 and TRBJ2-5; D is perhaps TRBD1 (6 bases). The CDR3 consists of 13 residues. Trimming stripped 5 bases from V and 5 bases from J, with 12 bases between. CDR3 loop: CASSENRVETQYF. DNA of the CDR3: TGTGCCAGCAGTGAAAACAGGGTGGAGACCCAGTACTTC.

There are many counts of this clonotype. This sequence joins TRBV6-2 or TRBV6-3 and TRBJ2-5; 9 bases fit TRBD1. The V gene end was trimmed by 7 bases and the J gene end by 5 bases; junction bases not matched to a gene: 11. This CDR3 is built from 15 residues. Germline lookup yields CDR1 MNHEY and CDR2 SVGEGT. The CDR3 nucleotides read TGTGCCAGCACCGGGTTGGACAGGGGTTTGGAGACCCAGTACTTC. Protein product: CASTGLDRGLETQYF.

V is TRBV7-2 and J is TRBJ2-7, with 8 bases aligning to TRBD1. The germline CDR1 and CDR2 sequences are SGHTA and FQGNSA. There are 13 residues in the CDR3. V was pared by 3 bases and J by 6 bases, with 4 bases of the junction left unmatched. The CDR3 loop reads CASSFGTGLEQYF. CDR3 sequence (DNA): TGTGCCAGCAGCTTCGGGACAGGCCTCGAGCAGTACTTC.

This clonotype showed up many times. The chain employs TRBV28 and TRBJ2-7, with no clear D. CDR1 MDHEN and CDR2 SYDVKM come from the germline V gene. The CDR3 runs to 11 residues. V dropped 5 bases and J dropped 2 bases, with 4 bases sitting between them. CDR3 protein: CASSVPYEQYF. The CDR3 DNA is TGTGCCAGCAGTGTACCCTACGAGCAGTACTTC. Complete variable domain (other parts from reference TRBV28 and TRBJ2-7): DVKVTQSSRYLVKRTGEKVFLECVQDMDHENMFWYRQDPGLGLRLIYFSYDVKMKEKGDIPEGYSVSREKKERFSLILESASTNQTSMYLCASSVPYEQYFGPGTRLTVT.

This clonotype was observed at least ten times. The genes are TRBV20-1 and TRBJ2-7; TRBD2 aligns across 7 bases. Germline V gene data show CDR1 as DFQATT and CDR2 as SNEGSKA (reference sequence). There are 15 residues in the CDR3. With V trimmed by 0 bases and J by 1 base, 6 bases remained unmatched. CDR3 DNA sequence: TGCAGTGCTAGAGATCGGGTAGCGGGTTCCTACGAGCAGTACTTC. Its protein product is CSARDRVAGSYEQYF.